This TCR beta chain comes out of a study of neoadjuvant anti-PD-1 for oral cavity cancer. Whole-study context: Around day 43, patients without progression received a fourth nivolumab dose before surgery.

The CDR3 loop spans 13 amino acids. The V gene's germline CDR1 is MGHRA and CDR2 YSYEKL. Trimming removed 3 bases at V and 4 bases at J, with 8 bases between. These oral cavity squamous cell carcinomas were HPV-negative and locally advanced. Measured with immunoSEQ multiplex PCR; TCRdb has only the in-frame clones, and not every one. The sample holds about 16,000 clones; approximately 70% are singletons and the top ten take around 2.4%. This sequence was found in a person between 40 and 79 years old with oral cavity squamous cell carcinoma. The source was PBMCs, collected before nivolumab (anti-PD-1) treatment. V gene TRBV4-1 combines with J gene TRBJ2-3; D remains unclear. The CDR3: CASSHFGADTQYF. The DNA for the CDR3 is TGCGCCAGCAGCCATTTCGGAGCAGATACGCAGTATTTT.